What follows are 9 T cell receptor beta chains derived from one specimen sequenced in a study of beta chain features in type 1 diabetes. What was sequenced were expressed TCRB transcripts, since all of the isolated RNA had been reverse transcribed. The repertoire was sequenced with immunoSEQ multiplex PCR; TCRdb's copy has only in-frame clones and lacks some. The sample consists of around 500,000 clones, approximately 10% of them appearing once. The sample taken for sequencing was naive CD4+ T cells from blood. The receptors come from a woman under 30 in good health.

The chain uses TRBV4-2 and TRBJ2-5; perhaps TRBD2 as D (6 bases). The CDR3 consists of 16 residues. The germline V gene encodes CDR1 LGHNA and CDR2 YNFKEQ. V lost 4 bases and J 5 bases, leaving 20 bases between the germline ends. The CDR3 region is CASSPRVAAAAETQYF. The CDR3 nucleotides are TGTGCCAGCAGCCCCCGGGTAGCGGCTGCCGCGGAGACCCAGTACTTC.

This rearrangement joins TRBV7-9 to TRBJ1-2; TRBD1 is a possible D gene (6 bases). CDR1 is SEHNR, CDR2 FQNEAQ, per germline (reference sequence). The CDR3 length is 17 residues. The V and J ends lost 5 bases and 2 bases respectively, with 21 bases between them. Written as DNA, the CDR3 is TGTGCCAGCAGCCAGAAGGGGGAGGGTCAGGCAAACTATGGCTACACCTTC. This encodes CASSQKGEGQANYGYTF.

This chain links TRBV4-1 with TRBJ2-5; no definite D call. Germline assignment: CDR1 MGHRA and CDR2 YSYEKL. The ends were cut back, 3 bases at V and 7 bases at J, with 18 bases in the middle. The CDR3 totals 15 residues. The CDR3 DNA sequence: TGCGCCAGCAGCCAGCTTAACCTCCCTCGGGCGACCCAGTACTTC. Residues: CASSQLNLPRATQYF.

This clone occurred a few times. The rearrangement links TRBV2 to TRBJ2-5; D is unresolved. This CDR3 has 13 amino acids. Per the germline V gene, CDR1 is SNHLY and CDR2 is FYNNEI. The ends were cut back, 4 bases at V and 5 bases at J, with 11 bases in the middle. In DNA, the CDR3 is TGTGCCAGCAGTGGGACCTCTCGGGAGACCCAGTACTTC. This encodes CASSGTSRETQYF.

The V call is TRBV5-6, the J call TRBJ2-5, with TRBD2 as a possible D gene (6 bases). The V and J ends lost 4 bases and 5 bases respectively, with 18 bases between them. Germline CDR1 SGHDT, CDR2 YYEEEE. There are 15 residues in the CDR3. The CDR3 sequence: CASSMGLTISETQYF. The CDR3 nucleotides read TGTGCCAGCAGCATGGGACTGACAATATCGGAGACCCAGTACTTC. Looking up the rest from reference TRBV5-6 and TRBJ2-5 gives the full variable domain: DAGVTQSPTHLIKTRGQQVTLRCSPKSGHDTVSWYQQALGQGPQFIFQYYEEEERQRGNFPDRFSGHQFPNYSSELNVNALLLGDSALYLCASSMGLTISETQYFGPGTRLLVL.

The chain uses TRBV19 and TRBJ1-1; the match to TRBD1 covers 7 bases. This CDR3 region has 15 residues. Trimming cost V 8 bases and J 1 base; bases outside gene matches: 10. The germline V gene has CDR1 LNHDA and CDR2 SQIVND (reference sequence). The CDR3 region is CASSAGGIKNTEAFF. The CDR3 coding sequence is TGTGCCAGTTCCGCAGGGGGGATAAAGAACACTGAAGCTTTCTTT.

This chain links TRBV7-9 with TRBJ1-1; unclear D gene. This CDR3 spans 14 amino acids. V was clipped by 0 bases and J by 4 bases, with 9 bases between them. Per germline, CDR1 SEHNR and CDR2 FQNEAQ (reference sequence). Here the CDR3 DNA reads TGTGCCAGCAGCTTAGCGCCCCTGGTCACTGAAGCTTTCTTT. This sequence encodes CASSLAPLVTEAFF.

The chain recombines TRBV5-1 with TRBJ2-2; D perhaps matches TRBD2 (5 bases). The germline V gene encodes CDR1 SGHRS and CDR2 YFSETQ. The CDR3 sequence is 13 residues long. Trimming cost V 7 bases and J 3 bases, with 10 bases left between them. This CDR3 is CASSVGDTGELFF. Here the CDR3 DNA reads TGCGCCAGCTCGGTCGGGGACACCGGGGAGCTGTTTTTT.

The chain has TRBV7-2 and TRBJ2-2; possibly TRBD2 for D (6 bases). Trimming removed 5 bases at V and 4 bases at J, with 14 bases between. The germline V gene has CDR1 SGHTA and CDR2 FQGNSA. This CDR3 has 15 residues. This chain's CDR3 is CASSPWGVGTGELFF. The DNA for the CDR3 is TGTGCCAGCAGCCCTTGGGGGGTCGGCACCGGGGAGCTGTTTTTT.